This T cell receptor (beta chain) is drawn from a study of regulatory T cells in long-lasting Graves disease. The CDR3 runs 17 residues. V lost 4 bases, J lost 1 base, and 19 bases lay in between. The germline V gene encodes CDR1 LGHDT and CDR2 YNNKEL (reference sequence). Ten or more counts support this clonotype. Time point specified: newly diagnosed GD, antithyroid drugs for less than 3 months. PBMCs provided the RNA from which the TCR library was made. CDR3-region Arm-PCR and iRepertoire HTBI primers produced the TCR beta libraries. TCRdb ran MiXCR on the multiplex PCR reads and lists one entry per CDR3 protein. This table has some 450,000 distinct CDR3 sequences, 16% appearing once. The sample was also linked to a second study, of T cells in Graves' hyperthyroidism and ophthalmopathy.

J is TRBJ1-1 and V is TRBV3-1; the D is unclear. This receptor was obtained from a woman in her twenties or thirties with Graves disease. Source: peripheral blood mononuclear cells (PBMCs), taken at new diagnosis, from a patient treated with antithyroid drugs. This CDR3 reads CASSPSVVIVRNTEAFF. Here the CDR3 DNA reads TGTGCCAGCAGCCCATCAGTCGTAATCGTGCGGAACACTGAAGCTTTCTTT. The full variable domain, in which reference TRBV3-1 and TRBJ1-1 provide the parts outside the CDR3, is DTAVSQTPKYLVTQMGNDKSIKCEQNLGHDTMYWYKQDSKKFLKIMFSYNNKELIINETVPNRFSPKSPDKAHLNLHINSLELGDSAVYFCASSPSVVIVRNTEAFFGQGTRLTVV.